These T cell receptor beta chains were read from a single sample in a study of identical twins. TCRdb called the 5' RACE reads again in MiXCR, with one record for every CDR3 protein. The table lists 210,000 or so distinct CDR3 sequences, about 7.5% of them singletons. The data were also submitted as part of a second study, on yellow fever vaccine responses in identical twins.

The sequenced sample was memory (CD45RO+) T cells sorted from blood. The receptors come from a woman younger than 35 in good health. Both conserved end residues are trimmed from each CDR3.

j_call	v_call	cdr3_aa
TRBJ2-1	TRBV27	ASSTSGGEGISYNEQF
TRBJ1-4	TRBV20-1	SASGGAQGEKLF
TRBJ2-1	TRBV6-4	ASSDAAGGPYNEQF
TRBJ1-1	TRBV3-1	ASGGPDEAF
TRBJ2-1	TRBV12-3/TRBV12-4	ASSLGASRNEQF
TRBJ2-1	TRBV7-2	ASSPAVGRGEQF
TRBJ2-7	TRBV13	ASDTTYEQY
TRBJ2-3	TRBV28	ASNGPVNGDTQY
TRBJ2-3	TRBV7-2	ASSPGVLQY
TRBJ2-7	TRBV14	ASSHLDREEY
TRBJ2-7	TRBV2	ASSPGTSNEQY
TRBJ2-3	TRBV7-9	ASSLGLGDTQY
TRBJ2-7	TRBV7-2	ASSLGGGDYYEQY
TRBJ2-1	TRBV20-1	SARDLGGSAYPSSYNEQF
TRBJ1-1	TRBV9	ASSVAGKTSGTEAF
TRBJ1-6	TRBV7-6	ASSLRTDNSPLH
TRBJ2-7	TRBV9	ASSVGARTSSYEQY
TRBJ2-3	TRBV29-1	SAARGGQGAADTQY
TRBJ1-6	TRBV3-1	ASSQSGPSYNSPLH
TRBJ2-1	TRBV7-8	ASSLSGSGGEQF
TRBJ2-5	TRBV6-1	ASSMTWNQETQY
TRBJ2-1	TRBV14	ASSQLGDTYGNEQF
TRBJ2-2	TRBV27	ASSFTSEAGELF
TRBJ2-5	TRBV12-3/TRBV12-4	ASRKGTAQVGETQY
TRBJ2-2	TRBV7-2	ASSLGRNTGELF
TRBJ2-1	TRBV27	ATERGVSYNEQF
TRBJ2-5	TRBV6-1	ASRHGGGEATQY
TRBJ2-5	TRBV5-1	ASSVRTGAPETQY
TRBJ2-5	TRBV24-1	ATTEGETQY
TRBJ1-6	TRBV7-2	ASSLMQGSSPLH
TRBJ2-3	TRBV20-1	SAGRDRVPDTQY
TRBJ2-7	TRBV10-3	AISDSGGGDYEQY
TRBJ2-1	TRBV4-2	ASSRASGYNEQF
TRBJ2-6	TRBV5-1	ASSFRVISSGANVLT